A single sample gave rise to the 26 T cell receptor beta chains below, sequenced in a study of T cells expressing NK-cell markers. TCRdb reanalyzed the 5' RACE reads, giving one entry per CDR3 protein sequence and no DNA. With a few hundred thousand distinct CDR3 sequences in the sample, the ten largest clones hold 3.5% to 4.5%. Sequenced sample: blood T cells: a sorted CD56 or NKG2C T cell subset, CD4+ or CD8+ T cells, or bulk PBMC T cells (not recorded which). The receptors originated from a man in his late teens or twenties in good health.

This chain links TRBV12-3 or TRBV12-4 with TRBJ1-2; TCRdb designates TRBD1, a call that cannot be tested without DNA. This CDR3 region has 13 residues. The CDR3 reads CASSFQGANGYTF.

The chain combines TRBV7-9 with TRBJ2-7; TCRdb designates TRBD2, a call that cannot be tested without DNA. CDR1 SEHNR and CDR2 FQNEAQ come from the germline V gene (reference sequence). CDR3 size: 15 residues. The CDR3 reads CASSPGLHGPYEQYF.

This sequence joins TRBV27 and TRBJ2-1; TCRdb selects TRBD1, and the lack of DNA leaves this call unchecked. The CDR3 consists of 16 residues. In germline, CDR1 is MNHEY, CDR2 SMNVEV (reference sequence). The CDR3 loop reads CASSSPNRASYNEQFF.

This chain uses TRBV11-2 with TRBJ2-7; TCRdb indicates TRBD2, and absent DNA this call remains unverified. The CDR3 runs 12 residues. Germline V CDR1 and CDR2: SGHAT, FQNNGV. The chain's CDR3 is CASSSTRREQYF.

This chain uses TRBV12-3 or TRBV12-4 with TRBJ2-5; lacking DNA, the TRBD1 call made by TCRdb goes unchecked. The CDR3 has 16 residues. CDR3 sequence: CASSFRSRDRGETQYF.

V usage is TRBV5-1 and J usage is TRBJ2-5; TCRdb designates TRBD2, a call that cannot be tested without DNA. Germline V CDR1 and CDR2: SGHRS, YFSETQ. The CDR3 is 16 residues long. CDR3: CASSSGSGMSVETQYF.

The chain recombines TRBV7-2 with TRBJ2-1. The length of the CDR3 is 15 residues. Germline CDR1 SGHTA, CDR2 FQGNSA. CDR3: CASSPVWGSYNEQFF. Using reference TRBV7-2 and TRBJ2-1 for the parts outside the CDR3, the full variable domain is GAGVSQSPSNKVTEKGKDVELRCDPISGHTALYWYRQSLGQGLEFLIYFQGNSAPDKSGLPSDRFSAERTGGSVSTLTIQRTQQEDSAVYLCASSPVWGSYNEQFFGPGTRLTVL.

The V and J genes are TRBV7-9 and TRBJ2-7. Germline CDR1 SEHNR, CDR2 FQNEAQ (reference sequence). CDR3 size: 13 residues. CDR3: CASSPKEVYEQYF.

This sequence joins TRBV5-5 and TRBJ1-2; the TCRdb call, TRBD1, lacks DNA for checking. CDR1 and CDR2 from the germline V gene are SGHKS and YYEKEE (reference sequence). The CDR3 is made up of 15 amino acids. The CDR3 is CASSPRDRGTYGYTF.

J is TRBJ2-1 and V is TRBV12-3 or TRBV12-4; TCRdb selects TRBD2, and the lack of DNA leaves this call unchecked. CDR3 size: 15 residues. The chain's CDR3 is CASSSGSRTYNEQFF.

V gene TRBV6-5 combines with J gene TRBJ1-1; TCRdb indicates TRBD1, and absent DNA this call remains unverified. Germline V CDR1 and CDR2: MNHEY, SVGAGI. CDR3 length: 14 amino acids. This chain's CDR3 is CASSYSEGKFEAFF.

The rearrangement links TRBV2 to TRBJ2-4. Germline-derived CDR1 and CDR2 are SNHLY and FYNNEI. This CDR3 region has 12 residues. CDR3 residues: CASVQDKNIQYF.

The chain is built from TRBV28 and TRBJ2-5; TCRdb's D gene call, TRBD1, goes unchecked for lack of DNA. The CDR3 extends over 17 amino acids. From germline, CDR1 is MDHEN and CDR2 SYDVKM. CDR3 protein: CASSRLRGQEDQETQYF.

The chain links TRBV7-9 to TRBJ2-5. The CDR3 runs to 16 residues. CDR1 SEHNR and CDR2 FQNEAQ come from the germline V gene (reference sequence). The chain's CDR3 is CASSLRRGVSQETQYF.

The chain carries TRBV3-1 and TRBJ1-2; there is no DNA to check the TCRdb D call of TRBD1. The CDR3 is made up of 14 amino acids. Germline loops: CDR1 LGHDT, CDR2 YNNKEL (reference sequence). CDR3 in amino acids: CASSQSSTADGYTF. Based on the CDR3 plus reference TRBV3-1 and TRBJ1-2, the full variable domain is DTAVSQTPKYLVTQMGNDKSIKCEQNLGHDTMYWYKQDSKKFLKIMFSYNNKELIINETVPNRFSPKSPDKAHLNLHINSLELGDSAVYFCASSQSSTADGYTFGSGTRLTVV.

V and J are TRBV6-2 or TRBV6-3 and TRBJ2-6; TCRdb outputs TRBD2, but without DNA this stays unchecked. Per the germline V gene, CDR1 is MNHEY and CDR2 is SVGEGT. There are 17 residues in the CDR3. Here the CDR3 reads CASAGLAGVAGANVLTF.

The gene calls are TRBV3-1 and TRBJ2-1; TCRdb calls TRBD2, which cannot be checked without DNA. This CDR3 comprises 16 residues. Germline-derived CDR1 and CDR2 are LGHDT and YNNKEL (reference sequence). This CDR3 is CASSQRTPISYNEQFF.

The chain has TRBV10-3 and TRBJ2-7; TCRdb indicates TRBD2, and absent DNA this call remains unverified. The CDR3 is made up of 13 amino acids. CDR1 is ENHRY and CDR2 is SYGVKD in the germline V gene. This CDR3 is CATVAGISYEQYF.

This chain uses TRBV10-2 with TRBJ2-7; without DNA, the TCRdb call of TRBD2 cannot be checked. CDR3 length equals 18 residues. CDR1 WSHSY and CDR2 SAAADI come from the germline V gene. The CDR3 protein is CASSQVRLAGGSGYEQYF.

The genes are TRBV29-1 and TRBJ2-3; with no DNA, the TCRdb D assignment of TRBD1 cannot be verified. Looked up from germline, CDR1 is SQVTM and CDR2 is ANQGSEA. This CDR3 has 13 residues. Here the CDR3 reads CSVPGQGGDTQYF.

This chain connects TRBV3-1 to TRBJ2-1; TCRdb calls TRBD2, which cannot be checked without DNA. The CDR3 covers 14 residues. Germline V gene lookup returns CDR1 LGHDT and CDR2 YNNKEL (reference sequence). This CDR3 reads CASSQGTTINEQFF.

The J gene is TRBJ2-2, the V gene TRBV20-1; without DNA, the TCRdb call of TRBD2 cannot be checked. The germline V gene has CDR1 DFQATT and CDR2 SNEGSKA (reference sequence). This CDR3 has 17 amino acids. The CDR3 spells CSATSNGGSGRTGELFF.

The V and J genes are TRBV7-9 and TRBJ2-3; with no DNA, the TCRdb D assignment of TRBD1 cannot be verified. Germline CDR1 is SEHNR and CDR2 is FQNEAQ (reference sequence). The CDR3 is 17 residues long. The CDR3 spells CASSAKTTGPRTDTQYF.

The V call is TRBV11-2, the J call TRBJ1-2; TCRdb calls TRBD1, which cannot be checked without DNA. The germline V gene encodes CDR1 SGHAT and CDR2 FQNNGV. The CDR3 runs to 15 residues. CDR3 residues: CASTTNGQGLYGYTF.

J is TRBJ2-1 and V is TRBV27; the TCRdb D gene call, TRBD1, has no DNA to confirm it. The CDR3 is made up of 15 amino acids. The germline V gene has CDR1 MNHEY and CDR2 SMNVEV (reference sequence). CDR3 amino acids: CASSLGREVFNEQFF.

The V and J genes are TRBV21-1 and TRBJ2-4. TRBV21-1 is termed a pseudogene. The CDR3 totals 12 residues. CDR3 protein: CASRGAKNIQYF.